The 6 T cell receptor beta chains in this list originate from one sample, sequenced in a study of beta chain features in type 1 diabetes. Expressed TCRB transcripts were sequenced because the isolated RNA had all been reverse transcribed beforehand. Assay used: immunoSEQ multiplex PCR; TCRdb lists only in-frame clones, some missing. The top ten clones hold roughly 0.014% of a sample with 300,000 to 400,000 clones, 11% of them seen once. Source material: naive CD4+ T cells from blood. The receptors come from a woman between 25 and 40 years old in good health.

V is TRBV5-1 and J is TRBJ1-1, with TRBD1 matching over 10 bases. After removal of 4 bases from V and 1 base from J, the junction contained 7 bases not matched to a gene. The CDR3 extends over 16 amino acids. CDR1 and CDR2 (germline): SGHRS, YFSETQ. The DNA for the CDR3 is TGCGCCAGCAGCAGGGGACAGGGGAAAGGGAACACTGAAGCTTTCTTT. Amino acids: CASSRGQGKGNTEAFF.

Only a few counts were recorded for this clone. The chain recombines TRBV11-2 with TRBJ2-7, with 14 bases identical to TRBD2. This CDR3 contains 17 residues. The J segment lost 0 bases and the V segment lost 1 base, leaving 2 bases of the junction unmatched. CDR1 SGHAT and CDR2 FQNNGV come from the germline V gene. The CDR3, as DNA: TGTGCCAGCAGCTTAGGGACTAGCGGGAGGTCCTCCTACGAGCAGTACTTC. This encodes CASSLGTSGRSSYEQYF.

The chain combines TRBV18 with TRBJ1-4; D not resolved. The CDR3 contains 13 residues. Trimming stripped 2 bases from V and 6 bases from J, with 7 bases between. Germline V gene lookup returns CDR1 KGHSH and CDR2 LQKENI. CDR3 in DNA: TGTGCCAGCTCACCAATAGAGGATGAAAAACTGTTTTTT. Translating it yields CASSPIEDEKLFF.

This clone was detected a few times. V is TRBV27 and J is TRBJ2-5; a possible D gene is TRBD2 (6 bases). Per the germline V gene, CDR1 is MNHEY and CDR2 is SMNVEV (reference sequence). With 5 bases removed from V and 5 bases from J, the gap between germline ends came to 18 bases. CDR3 length: 15 residues. CDR3: CASSTNLGSVETQYF. The CDR3 DNA is TGTGCCAGCAGTACTAACCTCGGGAGTGTGGAGACCCAGTACTTC.

V is TRBV15 and J is TRBJ2-1; 7 bases map to TRBD2. The germline gives CDR1 LNHNV, CDR2 YYDKDF (reference sequence). V was pared by 0 bases and J by 4 bases, with 3 bases of the junction left unmatched. The CDR3 runs 15 residues. CDR3 loop: CATSRDGRGYNEQFF. The CDR3 region has the DNA TGTGCCACCAGCAGAGATGGGAGGGGTTACAATGAGCAGTTCTTC.

The CDR3 here is CASSTGQRTGELFF. As DNA, the CDR3 is TGCGCCAGCAGCACGGGACAGCGGACCGGGGAGCTGTTTTTT. The rearrangement joins TRBV5-1 to TRBJ2-2; TRBD1 agrees at 7 bases. The CDR3 is made up of 14 amino acids. Germline V CDR1 and CDR2: SGHRS, YFSETQ. With V trimmed by 4 bases and J by 5 bases, 5 bases remained unmatched.